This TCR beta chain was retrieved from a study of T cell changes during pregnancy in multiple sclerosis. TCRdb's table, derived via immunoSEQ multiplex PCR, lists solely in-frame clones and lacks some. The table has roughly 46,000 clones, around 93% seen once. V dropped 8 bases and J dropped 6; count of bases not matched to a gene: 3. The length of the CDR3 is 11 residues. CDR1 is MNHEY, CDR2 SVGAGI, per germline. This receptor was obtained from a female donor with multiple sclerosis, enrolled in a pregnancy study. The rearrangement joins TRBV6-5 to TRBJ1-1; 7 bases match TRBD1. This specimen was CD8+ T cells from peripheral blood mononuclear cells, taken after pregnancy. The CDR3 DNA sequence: TGTGCCAGCCAGGGGGATTCTGAAGCTTTCTTT. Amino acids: CASQGDSEAFF.